This T cell receptor (beta chain) was documented in a study of graft-versus-host responses after intestinal transplantation. As concerns this clone: Its antigen is as yet unknown.

The CDR3 covers 14 residues. The V end lost 2 bases, the J end lost 6 bases, and 12 bases lay between the germline ends. CDR1 is SEHNR and CDR2 is FQNEAQ in the germline V gene (reference sequence). Only in-frame clones appear in the TCRdb table, and some are missing; sequencing was by immunoSEQ multiplex PCR. The data hold roughly 110,000 clones, with approximately 88% observed a single time. The receptor's source is a human donor who was the organ donor for an intestinal transplant. The rearrangement links TRBV7-9 to TRBJ2-3; D possibly corresponds to TRBD2 (5 bases). Material: unstimulated CD4+ T cells sorted from spleen or lymph node cells, obtained before transplant. The CDR3 DNA reads TGTGCCAGCAGCTTATTGGTACGCGGGGATACGCAGTATTTT. This codes for CASSLLVRGDTQYF.